A single sample is the source of the 32 T cell receptor beta chains below, sequenced in a study of identical twins. From the 5' RACE reads, TCRdb called clonotypes with MiXCR, one entry per CDR3 protein. The sample shows about 660,000 distinct CDR3 sequences, 8.5% to 9% of them seen only once. The data also belong to a second study, concerning yellow fever vaccine responses in identical twins.

Sequences were obtained from PBMCs. The receptors here all came from a young woman in good health.

This clonotype was seen ten or more times. The chain joins TRBV27 to TRBJ2-3; possibly TRBD1 for D (6 bases). CDR3 length: 16 residues. V lost 2 bases to trimming and J lost 1 base, with 13 bases between them. CDR1 MNHEY and CDR2 SMNVEV come from the germline V gene (reference sequence). CDR3 sequence (DNA): TGTGCCAGCAGTTTAACAGGGTCCGGGGGCACAGATACGCAGTATTTT. It codes for CASSLTGSGGTDTQYF.

This rearrangement joins TRBV6-4 to TRBJ2-7; tentatively, D is TRBD1 or TRBD2 (5 bases each). In germline, CDR1 is MRHNA, CDR2 SNTAGT. Between the trimmed V and J ends, which lost 11 bases and 3 bases, there was a span of 20 bases. The CDR3 loop spans 14 amino acids. The CDR3 DNA is TGTGCCGGGGGATCCCCCCGGACCAACTACGAGCAGTACTTC. Its translation is CAGGSPRTNYEQYF.

This chain uses TRBV11-2 with TRBJ2-3; no definite D call. This CDR3 region has 15 residues. Germline CDR1 and CDR2: SGHAT and FQNNGV. The ends were cut back, 5 bases at V and 0 bases at J, with 12 bases in the middle. The CDR3 DNA reads TGTGCCAGCAGCCCCCCCCCAGGTAGCACAGATACGCAGTATTTT. It specifies CASSPPPGSTDTQYF.

In its sample, this clonotype was seen once. A junction end diverges from the germline sequence, so it may reflect a read error. V and J are TRBV3-1 and TRBJ2-2, with a tentative D call TRBD2 (6 bases). Germline loops: CDR1 LGHDT, CDR2 YNNKEL (reference sequence). The CDR3 is 15 amino acids. The CDR3 region is CATSGQVGNTGELFF. The DNA of the CDR3 is TGTGCCACCAGCGGGCAGGTGGGGAACACCGGGGAGCTGTTTTTT.

The CDR3 DNA reads TGTGCCACCAGTGACCTAGACAGGGGGACGCAGTTCTTC. Translating it yields CATSDLDRGTQFF. The chain uses TRBV24-1 and TRBJ2-1, with TRBD1 identical over 9 bases. Germline CDR1 and CDR2: KGHDR and SFDVKD. V shed 4 bases, J shed 12 bases, and the junction held 6 bases outside the gene matches. The CDR3 totals 13 residues.

The V call is TRBV10-3, the J call TRBJ2-7; the match to TRBD1 covers 8 bases. The CDR3 sequence is 16 residues long. After removal of 2 bases from V and 0 bases from J, the junction contained 6 bases not matched to a gene. Per the germline V gene, CDR1 is ENHRY and CDR2 is SYGVKD. CDR3 residues: CAISERQGRSSYEQYF. The CDR3 DNA reads TGTGCCATCAGTGAGCGACAGGGGCGAAGCTCCTACGAGCAGTACTTC.

There are a few counts of this clonotype. The chain is built from TRBV20-1 and TRBJ2-2, with 7 bases fitting TRBD2. V was clipped by 4 bases and J by 6 bases; unmatched bases: 20. The CDR3 has 18 amino acids. Germline V CDR1 and CDR2: DFQATT, SNEGSKA (reference sequence). This chain's CDR3 is CSATPVSPGLLRAGELFF. The CDR3 coding sequence is TGCAGTGCTACACCGGTCTCTCCGGGACTATTAAGGGCCGGGGAGCTGTTTTTT.

In DNA, the CDR3 is TGTGCCAGCAGTGAATCCCCTCTGAACACTGAAGCTTTCTTT. Translated: CASSESPLNTEAFF. The chain employs TRBV27 and TRBJ1-1; no clear D. The V gene's germline CDR1 is MNHEY and CDR2 SMNVEV (reference sequence). This CDR3 contains 14 residues. Trimming stripped 5 bases from V and 0 bases from J, with 10 bases between.

In its sample, this clonotype was seen many times. This rearrangement joins TRBV12-3 or TRBV12-4 to TRBJ2-5; D unresolved. The CDR3 runs to 13 residues. V gave up 8 bases and J gave up 0 bases, with 10 bases separating them. The CDR3 region has the DNA TGTGCCAGCGGGTTTTTGTACCAAGAGACCCAGTACTTC. Translation gives CASGFLYQETQYF.

This chain joins TRBV7-2 and TRBJ2-7; 8 bases are shared with TRBD1. The CDR3 totals 16 residues. Germline V CDR1 and CDR2: SGHTA, FQGNSA. Trimming removed 0 bases from V and 6 bases from J; junction bases left unmatched: 10. This chain's CDR3 is CASSLAGTGRIREQYF. For the CDR3, the DNA is TGTGCCAGCAGCTTAGCCGGGACAGGCAGGATTCGCGAGCAGTACTTC.

This clonotype was observed at least ten times. V usage is TRBV12-3 or TRBV12-4 and J usage is TRBJ1-6; tentatively, D is TRBD1 (5 bases). The CDR3 extends over 13 amino acids. The V end was cut by 5 bases, the J end by 9 bases, with 11 bases between. This chain's CDR3 is CASSPLTVSPLHF. The CDR3 DNA follows: TGTGCCAGCAGTCCATTGACAGTTTCACCCCTCCACTTT.

This clonotype was detected a few times. This chain links TRBV7-2 with TRBJ2-1; 7 bases agree with TRBD2. CDR1 is SGHTA, CDR2 FQGNSA, per germline. With 1 base clipped from V and 7 bases from J, the junction kept 7 bases outside the gene matches. This CDR3 has 15 residues. CDR3: CASSLVSTSENEQFF. The CDR3 bases are TGTGCCAGCAGCTTAGTCTCAACTAGCGAGAATGAGCAGTTCTTC.

The rearrangement uses TRBV12-5 and TRBJ2-2; D is possibly TRBD2 (6 bases). Trimming pared 5 bases from V and 9 bases from J, leaving 13 bases between. The CDR3 runs to 13 residues. Looked up from germline, CDR1 is LGHNT and CDR2 is FRNRAP. The CDR3 nucleotides are TGTGCTAGTGGTCCCTTAGGGAGGAGGGAGCTGTTTTTT. Translated, it gives CASGPLGRRELFF. The variable domain in full, with the rest retrieved from reference TRBV12-5 and TRBJ2-2, is DARVTQTPRHKVTEMGQEVTMRCQPILGHNTVFWYRQTMMQGLELLAYFRNRAPLDDSGMPKDRFSAEMPDATLATLKIQPSEPRDSAVYFCASGPLGRRELFFGEGSRLTVL.

This clonotype was observed a few times. The chain couples TRBV20-1 to TRBJ2-2, with 7 bases aligning to TRBD1. The CDR3 totals 15 residues. The V segment lost 1 base and the J segment 6 bases; nucleotides outside the gene matches: 8. Germline V gives CDR1 DFQATT, CDR2 SNEGSKA (reference sequence). This CDR3 reads CSARGQGWSAGELFF. In DNA, the CDR3 is TGCAGTGCTAGAGGACAGGGTTGGAGTGCCGGGGAGCTGTTTTTT.

The rearrangement links TRBV18 to TRBJ2-7; 7 bases fit TRBD1. The CDR3 runs 13 residues. Germline values: CDR1 KGHSH, CDR2 LQKENI. The J segment lost 4 bases and the V segment lost 3 bases, leaving 3 bases of the junction unmatched. The CDR3 protein is CASSPGQQYEQYF. CDR3 DNA sequence: TGTGCCAGCTCACCGGGACAGCAATACGAGCAGTACTTC.

The chain links TRBV19 to TRBJ2-1, with TRBD1 matching 9 bases. The CDR3 is 15 amino acids. Germline trimming cut 3 bases from V and 8 bases from J; bases unmatched to any gene: 8. CDR1 and CDR2 (germline): LNHDA, SQIVND (reference sequence). The CDR3 sequence is CASSMLTGGFDEQFF. For the CDR3, the DNA is TGTGCCAGTAGTATGCTGACAGGGGGGTTCGATGAGCAGTTCTTC.

This clonotype has just a few counts. This chain uses TRBV5-1 with TRBJ2-5; tentative D call: TRBD1 (6 bases). The CDR3 runs 15 residues. V was trimmed by 4 bases and J by 5 bases, leaving 18 bases between them. Germline values: CDR1 SGHRS, CDR2 YFSETQ. This CDR3 reads CASSGSRSGEETQYF. CDR3 nucleotides: TGCGCCAGCAGCGGTTCTAGGTCAGGGGAGGAGACCCAGTACTTC.

This clonotype was seen many times. The chain links TRBV5-1 to TRBJ2-7; D might be TRBD1 (6 bases). This CDR3 spans 14 amino acids. The germline gives CDR1 SGHRS, CDR2 YFSETQ. Trimming stripped 4 bases from V and 12 bases from J, with 23 bases between. For the CDR3, the DNA is TGCGCCAGCAGCCCAGGGCCACAGGGTTTTAGTCGGTACTTC. It encodes CASSPGPQGFSRYF.

Many counts were recorded for this clonotype. The chain combines TRBV9 with TRBJ2-1, with D possibly TRBD1 on 6 matching bases. The CDR3 is 19 residues long. V lost 3 bases and J 8 bases, leaving 30 bases between the germline ends. Germline loops: CDR1 SGDLS, CDR2 YYNGEE. The CDR3 spells CASSGGTRWDTRPMDEQFF. CDR3 nucleotide sequence: TGTGCCAGCAGCGGAGGGACCCGTTGGGACACTAGGCCCATGGATGAGCAGTTCTTC.

This sequence joins TRBV7-9 and TRBJ2-4, with 9 nucleotides matching TRBD1. The CDR3 extends over 13 amino acids. Per germline, CDR1 SEHNR and CDR2 FQNEAQ (reference sequence). The ends lost 6 bases at V and 6 bases at J; junction bases unmatched: 3. CDR3 nucleotide sequence: TGTGCCAGCAGGGGACAGGGAGGAAACATTCAGTACTTC. Translated: CASRGQGGNIQYF.

This clonotype has only a few counts. The chain links TRBV6-2 or TRBV6-3 to TRBJ2-7, with 8 nucleotides matching TRBD1. The junction had 8 bases not matched to a gene; V was cut back by 6 bases and J by 7 bases. The length of the CDR3 is 13 residues. CDR1 MNHEY and CDR2 SVGEGT come from the germline V gene. CDR3 protein: CASRAQGAREQYF. CDR3 coding DNA: TGTGCCAGCAGAGCTCAGGGGGCTCGGGAGCAGTACTTC.

The sample holds a few counts of this clonotype. The chain employs TRBV30 and TRBJ2-2; no clear D. Trimming removed 1 base from V and 4 bases from J, with 7 bases in between. Per the germline V gene, CDR1 is GTSNPN and CDR2 is SVGIG (reference sequence). This CDR3 contains 13 residues. CDR3 nucleotides: TGTGCCTGGAGTGAGGCCTCCACCGGGGAGCTGTTTTTT. Translation: CAWSEASTGELFF.

The sample holds a few counts of this clonotype. The rearrangement links TRBV24-1 to TRBJ2-1; no clear D. Germline CDR1 reads KGHDR; CDR2 reads SFDVKD. The V end lost 4 bases, the J end lost 5 bases, and 17 bases lay between the germline ends. The CDR3 runs to 16 residues. Here the CDR3 DNA reads TGTGCCACCAGTGACCCCCAGGCGGAGAAACACAATGAGCAGTTCTTC. This codes for CATSDPQAEKHNEQFF.

This clonotype was detected ten times or more. The V call is TRBV15, the J call TRBJ2-3; 8 nucleotides align to TRBD1. The CDR3 contains 13 residues. Per germline, CDR1 LNHNV and CDR2 YYDKDF (reference sequence). The V segment lost 7 bases and the J segment 6 bases; nucleotides outside the gene matches: 6. The CDR3 sequence: CATKQGVVDTQYF. DNA of the CDR3: TGTGCCACCAAACAGGGGGTAGTGGATACGCAGTATTTT.

J is TRBJ2-3 and V is TRBV12-3 or TRBV12-4; 8 positions agree with TRBD2. With 6 bases clipped from V and 0 bases from J, the junction kept 5 bases outside the gene matches. The CDR3 covers 15 residues. CDR3 sequence reads: CASSPAGDSTDTQYF. The CDR3 DNA sequence: TGTGCCAGCAGCCCAGCGGGAGATAGCACAGATACGCAGTATTTT.

A few counts support this clonotype. V is TRBV12-3 or TRBV12-4 and J is TRBJ2-1; 11 bases agree with TRBD2. The CDR3 spans 15 residues. J was trimmed by 4 bases and V by 6 bases; bases with no gene match: 5. The CDR3 DNA reads TGTGCCAGCAGAATTAGCGGGGGGGTTTACAATGAGCAGTTCTTC. Translated: CASRISGGVYNEQFF.

This clonotype was observed a handful of times. The chain combines TRBV20-1 with TRBJ2-7; 13 positions match TRBD2. Germline V gene sequence: CDR1 DFQATT, CDR2 SNEGSKA (reference sequence). Unmatched junction bases numbered 1, after V lost 3 bases and J lost 2 bases. This CDR3 is 14 amino acids long. The CDR3 sequence is CSARTSGGTYEQYF. The CDR3 coding sequence is TGCAGTGCTAGGACTAGCGGGGGGACCTACGAGCAGTACTTC.

This clonotype was seen repeatedly, ten times or more. V gene TRBV12-3 or TRBV12-4 combines with J gene TRBJ1-2, with D perhaps TRBD1 (5 bases). V dropped 7 bases and J dropped 3 bases, with 15 bases sitting between them. There are 14 residues in the CDR3. Here the CDR3 DNA reads TGTGCCAGCACCTTCGGGGACCGAGACTATGGCTACACCTTC. It translates to CASTFGDRDYGYTF.

There are a few counts of this clonotype. The chain links TRBV6-1 to TRBJ2-5; D may be TRBD1 (6 bases). Trimming took 5 bases from V and 2 from J, leaving 15 bases between them. This CDR3 spans 15 amino acids. Germline V gene sequence: CDR1 MNHNS, CDR2 SASEGT. The CDR3 here is CASSTPGARQETQYF. The CDR3 nucleotides are TGTGCCAGCAGTACCCCAGGGGCGCGACAAGAGACCCAGTACTTC.

This clonotype was found a few times. V and J are TRBV2 and TRBJ2-2; a possible D gene is TRBD1 (5 bases). Trimming removed 6 bases at V and 6 bases at J, with 11 bases between. The CDR3 contains 13 residues. Germline values: CDR1 SNHLY, CDR2 FYNNEI. CDR3 region: CASRQGRAGELFF. CDR3 DNA: TGTGCCAGCAGGCAGGGTAGGGCCGGGGAGCTGTTTTTT. The full variable domain, with the rest looked up from reference TRBV2 and TRBJ2-2, is EPEVTQTPSHQVTQMGQEVILRCVPISNHLYFYWYRQILGQKVEFLVSFYNNEISEKSEIFDDQFSVERPDGSNFTLKIRSTKLEDSAMYFCASRQGRAGELFFGEGSRLTVL.

V gene TRBV20-1 combines with J gene TRBJ2-1, with TRBD2 matching over 9 bases. The CDR3 runs to 16 residues. The V gene end was trimmed by 3 bases and the J gene end by 4 bases; junction bases not matched to a gene: 10. From germline, CDR1 is DFQATT and CDR2 SNEGSKA (reference sequence). The CDR3 DNA is TGCAGTGCTAGGGGTTCACTAGCGGGCCTTTACAATGAGCAGTTCTTC. Translating it yields CSARGSLAGLYNEQFF.

This CDR3 reads CASSFRVSGGAVSDTQYF. CDR3 bases: TGTGCCAGCAGCTTTCGGGTCAGCGGGGGGGCCGTTTCAGATACGCAGTATTTT. V and J are TRBV5-6 and TRBJ2-3, with 10 positions matching TRBD2. The CDR3 sequence is 18 residues long. The V and J ends lost 2 bases and 4 bases, in that order; junction bases with no gene match: 13. Germline V gene lookup returns CDR1 SGHDT and CDR2 YYEEEE. Drawing the rest from reference TRBV5-6 and TRBJ2-3, the complete variable domain is DAGVTQSPTHLIKTRGQQVTLRCSPKSGHDTVSWYQQALGQGPQFIFQYYEEEERQRGNFPDRFSGHQFPNYSSELNVNALLLGDSALYLCASSFRVSGGAVSDTQYFGPGTRLTVL.